This T cell receptor (beta chain) comes out of a study of cytomegalovirus exposure and HLA in healthy donors. Overall study findings and caveats: Three chains linked to CMV were shown in vitro to be specific for CMV antigens. Researchers catalogued around 150 TCR beta chains as cytomegalovirus-associated.

At the time of sampling, donors were nominally healthy, though unrecorded immune exposures were likely. As for this clone: No antigen is known for it.

The PCR made use of 60 Vbeta and 13 Jbeta primers. TCRdb's table, derived via immunoSEQ multiplex PCR, lists solely in-frame clones and lacks some. The sample carries fewer than 250,000 clones, 60% to 85% recorded once. The material sequenced was PBMCs. This clonotype was sampled from a man aged 40-55 years in good health and CMV-seronegative.

CDR3 protein: CASTPSGTSAGEQYF. The CDR3 nucleotides read TGTGCCAGCACCCCGTCGGGGACTAGCGCTGGCGAGCAGTACTTC. V gene TRBV6-5 combines with J gene TRBJ2-7, with 10 bases that match TRBD2. The V segment lost 7 bases and the J segment 6 bases; nucleotides outside the gene matches: 12. The CDR3 runs to 15 residues. CDR1 MNHEY and CDR2 SVGAGI come from the germline V gene.